What follows describes a single T cell receptor (beta chain). Compared with germline, one end of the junction differs, possibly owing to a read error. Together with a sample-barcoded 5' primer, a J-beta primer mix was included in a second PCR lasting roughly 6 to 12 cycles. All cDNA molecules were each tagged by a template-switch adaptor with 12 random nucleotides. There were at least 3 million CDR3-containing paired-end reads obtained from each sample. TCRdb processed the 5' RACE reads anew with MiXCR; each CDR3 protein has one entry. This repertoire shows about 640,000 distinct CDR3 sequences, around 41% found once; its top ten account for 25% to 30%. The sample is drawn from a study of blood T cells in healthy people across ages. Material for sequencing was blood. The source is a man older than 75 in good health.

CDR3 nucleotides: TGCAGTGCTAGAGGGGGACTAGGGTCCTCCGAGCAGTACTTC. Translated, it gives CSARGGLGSSEQYF. The chain has TRBV20-1 and TRBJ2-4; 8 bases are a match to TRBD2. TRBJ2-7 explains the end of the DNA better; the J call may be wrong. Germline V gene sequence: CDR1 DFQATT, CDR2 SNEGSKA (reference sequence). The CDR3 totals 14 residues.